Below, one TCR beta chain is given with its context. Its antigen is currently not known. Base quality data are lacking; no much larger clone is found one base away. The CDR3 covers 13 residues, taking in both the cysteine and the phenylalanine. The DNA shown is the 39-base CDR3, in frame from base 1. Trimming removed 7 bases from V and 7 bases from J, leaving 16 bases between the germline ends. CDR1 is given as LNHDA and CDR2 as SQIVND, both from the germline V gene (reference sequence). This sample was taken from a study of cytomegalovirus exposure and HLA in healthy donors (dated by TCRdb to about 2017). A note on the overall study: According to an earlier analysis of several hundred of the donors, 150 million to 200 million T cells yielded roughly 110 million unique TCR beta sequences and 276 Gb of sequence data. Roughly 300 gigabases of sequencing data and roughly 81 million unique TCR sequences made up an early release that covered 500 to 700 HLA-typed donors. Because of strong linkage in the cohort, five DR-DQ haplotypes were treated as single units for association and clustering. HLA typing included class I and class II loci at four-digit resolution. All discovery cohort repertoires had been generated using a single sequencing platform. In a later genetic analysis, genome-wide SNP genotypes for about 65% of the roughly 670 donors were used, and that subset was treated as a discovery cohort. A later analysis re-examined previously published TCR beta repertoires from just over 650 donors and added high-resolution HLA genotyping to investigate patterns of TCR occurrence. The genetic ancestry cluster associated with self-reported Caucasian donors included over 65% of the roughly 380 genotyped donors. The study combined high-throughput TCR immunosequencing, statistical association of individual TCRs with disease status, and machine learning to predict cytomegalovirus infection status. Donor age, sex, ethnicity and CMV serostatus were compiled alongside the repertoire data. To decide whether each TCR beta V gene segment behaved as functional or pseudogenic, an earlier analysis of some 600 of the donors relied on high-throughput TCR beta sequencing. The later analysis used no new phenotypic data to find candidate immune exposures, relying instead on TCR beta sequences and their occurrence across donors. Among some 400 genotyped donors of the cohort, an average of roughly 240,000 unique TCR beta nucleotide sequences were sequenced per donor, roughly a sixth of them non-productive. Using immunosequencing, the study profiled T cell repertoires from around 680 subjects and related those repertoires to cytomegalovirus serostatus. In addition to the first cohort of roughly 700 subjects, a separate validation cohort of some 120 different subjects was used. Typing coverage varied by locus: 629-630 donors for A, B, C, DRB1 and DQB1; more than 500 for DQA1; nearly 610 for DPA1; fewer than 480 for DPB1. The study aimed to test whether signatures of past pathogen exposure could be identified by cataloging public T cell receptors. What the study reported, not specific to this receptor: A further reported finding was that TCR beta sequences accurately predicted the HLA-A and HLA-B alleles for most subjects in the first cohort. When HLA alleles, especially DR and DQ, strongly co-occurred, attributing TCR associations to individual alleles was difficult. Several of the top co-occurrence clusters appeared to be linked to parvovirus B19, influenza, CMV and Epstein-Barr virus, according to a later analysis. A later analysis associated 17,000 or so TCR beta sequences with specific HLA alleles at a false discovery rate of 0.05. This cohort had only TCR beta chains sequenced, and the lack of alpha or paired-chain data limited which features could be detected. Linkage disequilibrium might explain the correlated functional status among segregating V segments, but an unknown experimental factor could not be ruled out. A group of highly shared sequence variants was considered likely to be a technical artifact of the sequencing pipeline. Three of the identified cytomegalovirus-associated TCR beta chains were confirmed in vitro to be specific for cytomegalovirus antigens. A later genetic analysis associated a missense DCLRE1C variant with V-gene and J-gene trimming of TCR beta chains, and an independent cohort replicated the association. Across donors, most TCR sequences were observed very rarely, whereas some public TCRs were present in many individuals. According to a later genetic analysis, donors in an Asian-associated ancestry cluster had fewer N-insertions in productive TCRs than the roughly 700-donor mean. Because counts were too low, around 18 rarely observed V segments, including chromosome 9 orphons, were left out of the earlier analysis of some 600 of the donors. Because the 87-base-pair reads could not distinguish some IMGT-functional V segments, including TRBV6-2 and TRBV6-3, those segments were excluded. A total of 150 or so TCR beta chains were listed by the study as associated with cytomegalovirus. The classifier was reported to diagnose cytomegalovirus status with high specificity and sensitivity in both the original cohort and the validation cohort. The authors suggested that the approach could potentially be generalized to other disease states and immunological phenotypes. In a later analysis, TCR association rates were found to vary across HLA loci, with the most associated TCRs seen for DRB1 alleles and the fewest for HLA-C alleles. Roughly uniform sequencing depth across donors was assumed in presence/absence analyses, although this assumption may not hold. Immune exposure information for the cohort was limited to CMV serostatus. In an earlier analysis of about 600 of the donors, most TCR beta V segments appeared in productive rearrangements about 87% or about 30% of the time, broadly matching IMGT annotations. In a later analysis, most CMV-associated TCR beta chains were found to appear HLA-restricted, with HLA associations seemingly driven largely by CMV exposure. A later analysis found that HLA-associated TCR beta chains were more clonally expanded and had lower generation probabilities than equally common non-associated chains. Because HLA typing was unavailable for some donors at each locus, only the typed subset was used in association tests.

In total, about 650 healthy bone marrow donors made up the cohort. At the time of sampling, every cohort member was nominally healthy, though immune exposures that went unrecorded were likely present. The donor tested CMV seropositive, placing the donor among the 289 seropositive members of the cohort. Every donor gave a peripheral blood sample, and the peripheral blood mononuclear cells from that sample were used for TCR beta sequencing. Genomic DNA extraction from the blood cell samples was performed with the Qiagen DNeasy Blood Extraction Kit. Libraries came from the immunoSEQ multiplex PCR assay. For the multiplex PCR, a mixture combining 60 forward primers for TCR Vbeta segments and 13 reverse primers for TCR Jbeta segments was used. The CDR3 region of rearranged TCR beta genes was amplified from genomic DNA with a multiplex PCR assay. The Illumina HiSeq System was used to sequence the amplified TCR beta libraries as 87-base-pair reads. The authors' pipeline ran thus. A later analysis tallied approximately 87 million unique TCR beta chains across the 660 or so repertoires, and roughly 11 million of those chains were shared by two or more donors. To remove PCR and sequencing errors, raw reads were error-corrected and collapsed into unique sequences using a nearest-neighbor algorithm that merged closely related sequences. To assign V, D and J gene segments, CDR3 sequences were aligned to IMGT reference sequences. For a sequence to be retained, a match of at least six nucleotides to both a V gene segment and a J gene segment was required. Rearrangements were classified as productive when the CDR3 lacked stop codons and remained in frame with V and J, and all other rearrangements were classified as non-productive. CDR3 was defined by IMGT convention, running from the second conserved V-encoded cysteine to the conserved J-encoded phenylalanine. The earlier analysis of some 540 of the donors excluded any sequence lacking an unambiguous match to a single V gene segment. In an earlier analysis of some 590 of the donors, a V segment was called functional when productive rearrangements were above 56.7%, and segregating when the standard deviation between donors exceeded 5%. A statistical classification framework was built for diagnosing cytomegalovirus status from the catalog of TCR beta chain sequences. V and J gene assignment, in a later analysis, came from comparing TCR nucleotide sequences with IMGT/GENE-DB human TR gene sequences. In a later analysis, CDR3 sequences and most-parsimonious VDJ recombination scenarios were assigned using the TCRdist pipeline. In a later analysis, each TCR beta chain was defined by its CDR3 amino acid sequence together with its V-gene family, and reads lacking a unique V-gene family were excluded. In a later analysis, around 600 highly shared, low-generation-probability nucleotide sequences were removed to address suspected cross-contamination and a sequencing artifact. A later analysis calculated a clonal expansion index for each public chain from normalized within-repertoire ranks of inferred template counts. Generation probabilities in a later analysis came from a VDJ recombination model fitted to out-of-frame rearrangements, and those results were checked against IGoR. In a later analysis, hypergeometric tests were used to score TCR-TCR, TCR-HLA and TCR-CMV co-occurrence, with a repertoire-size bias correction applied to TCR pairs. False discovery rates were estimated in a later analysis by permuting HLA or CMV assignments 20 times. In a later analysis, co-occurring TCRs were grouped with DBSCAN, and TCRdist sequence similarity was added when clustering was performed within HLA-allele-positive subsets. For co-occurrence clustering, repertoires with fewer than 30,000 or more than 120,000 public chains were excluded, along with about five repertoires with anomalous nucleotide sharing. The table comes from immuneACCESS by way of TCRdb, which keeps in-frame sequences with V and J called. Part of the clones is missing from these tables; in studies checked, under half for an unresolved V gene and the rest for unknown reasons. V and J calls and clone size are given by that table; D and trimming were obtained from the DNA. This sample lists approximately 130,000 clones; less than 80% were detected once. Of the sample, under 2% falls within the top ten clones.

The specimen was PBMCs. This TCR was sampled from a female donor in good health and CMV-seropositive. This chain is built from TRBV19 and TRBJ1-2; the D gene is unclear. The nucleotides read TGTGCCAGTATCAGGCGGGCATCGAGTGGCTACACCTTC. It codes for CASIRRASSGYTF.